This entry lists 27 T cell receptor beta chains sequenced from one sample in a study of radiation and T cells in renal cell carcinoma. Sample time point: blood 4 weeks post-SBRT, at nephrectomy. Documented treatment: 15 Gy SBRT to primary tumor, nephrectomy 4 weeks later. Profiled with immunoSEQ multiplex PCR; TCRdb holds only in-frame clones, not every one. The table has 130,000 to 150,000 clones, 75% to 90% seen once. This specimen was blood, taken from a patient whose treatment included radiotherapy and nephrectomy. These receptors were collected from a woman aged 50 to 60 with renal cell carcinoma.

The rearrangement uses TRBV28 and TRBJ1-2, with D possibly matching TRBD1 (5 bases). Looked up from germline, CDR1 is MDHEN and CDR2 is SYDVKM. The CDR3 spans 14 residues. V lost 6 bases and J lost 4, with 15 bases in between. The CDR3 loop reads CASRPPQAGYGYTF. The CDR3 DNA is TGTGCCAGCAGACCCCCACAGGCGGGCTATGGCTACACCTTC.

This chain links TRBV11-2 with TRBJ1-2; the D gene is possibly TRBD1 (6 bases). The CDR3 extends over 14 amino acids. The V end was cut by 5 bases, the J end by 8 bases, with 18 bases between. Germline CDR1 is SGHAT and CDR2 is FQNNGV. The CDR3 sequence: CASSRPQGPWGYTF. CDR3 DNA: TGTGCCAGCAGCCGACCCCAGGGGCCTTGGGGCTACACCTTC.

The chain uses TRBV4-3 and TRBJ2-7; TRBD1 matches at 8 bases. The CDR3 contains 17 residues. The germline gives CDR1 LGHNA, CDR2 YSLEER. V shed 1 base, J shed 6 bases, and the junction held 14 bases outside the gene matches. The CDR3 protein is CASSQVGFRGRIAEQYF. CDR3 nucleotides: TGCGCCAGCAGCCAAGTAGGATTCAGGGGGCGTATTGCCGAGCAGTACTTC.

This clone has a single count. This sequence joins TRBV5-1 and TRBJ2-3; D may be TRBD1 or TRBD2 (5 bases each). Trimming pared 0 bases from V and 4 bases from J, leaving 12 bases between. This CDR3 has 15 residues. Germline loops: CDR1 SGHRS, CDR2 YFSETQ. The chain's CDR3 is CASSLDGTHPDTQYF. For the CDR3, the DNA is TGCGCCAGCAGCTTGGACGGGACGCACCCAGATACGCAGTATTTT.

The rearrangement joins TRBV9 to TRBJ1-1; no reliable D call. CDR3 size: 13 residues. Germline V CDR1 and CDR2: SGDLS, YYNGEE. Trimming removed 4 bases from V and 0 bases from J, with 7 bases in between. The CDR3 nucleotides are TGTGCCAGCAGCAACCGAATGAACACTGAAGCTTTCTTT. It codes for CASSNRMNTEAFF.

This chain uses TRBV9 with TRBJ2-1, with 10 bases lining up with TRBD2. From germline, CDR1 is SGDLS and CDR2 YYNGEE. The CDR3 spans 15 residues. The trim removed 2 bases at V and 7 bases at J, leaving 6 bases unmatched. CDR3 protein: CASSVQLAGVNEQFF. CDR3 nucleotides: TGTGCCAGCAGCGTTCAGCTAGCGGGAGTTAATGAGCAGTTCTTC.

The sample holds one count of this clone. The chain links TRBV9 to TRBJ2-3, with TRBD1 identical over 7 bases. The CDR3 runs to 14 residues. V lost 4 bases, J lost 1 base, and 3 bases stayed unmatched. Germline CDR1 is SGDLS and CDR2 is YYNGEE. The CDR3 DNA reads TGTGCCAGCAGCAGGGGGCAGCGCACAGATACGCAGTATTTT. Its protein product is CASSRGQRTDTQYF.

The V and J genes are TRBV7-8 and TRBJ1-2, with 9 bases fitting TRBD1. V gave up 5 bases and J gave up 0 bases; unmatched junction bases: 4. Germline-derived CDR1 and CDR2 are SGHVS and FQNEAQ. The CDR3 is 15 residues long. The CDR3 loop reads CASSIRQGANYGYTF. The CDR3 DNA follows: TGTGCCAGCAGCATAAGACAGGGGGCTAACTATGGCTACACCTTC.

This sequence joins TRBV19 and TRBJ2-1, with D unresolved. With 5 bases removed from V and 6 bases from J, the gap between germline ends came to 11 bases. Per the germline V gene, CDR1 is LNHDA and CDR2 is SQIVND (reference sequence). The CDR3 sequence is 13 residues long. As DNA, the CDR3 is TGTGCCAGTAGTCTCGACAAGGGCAATGAGCAGTTCTTC. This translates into CASSLDKGNEQFF. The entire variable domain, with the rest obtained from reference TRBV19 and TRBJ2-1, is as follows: DGGITQSPKYLFRKEGQNVTLSCEQNLNHDAMYWYRQDPGQGLRLIYYSQIVNDFQKGDIAEGYSVSREKKESFPLTVTSAQKNPTAFYLCASSLDKGNEQFFGPGTRLTVL.

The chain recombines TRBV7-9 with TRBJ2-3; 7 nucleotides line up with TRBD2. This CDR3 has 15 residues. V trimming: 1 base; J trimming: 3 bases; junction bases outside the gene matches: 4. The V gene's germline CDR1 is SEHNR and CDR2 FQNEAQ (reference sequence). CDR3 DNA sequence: TGTGCCAGCAGCTTAGTGGCCGGGAGGACAGATACGCAGTATTTT. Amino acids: CASSLVAGRTDTQYF.

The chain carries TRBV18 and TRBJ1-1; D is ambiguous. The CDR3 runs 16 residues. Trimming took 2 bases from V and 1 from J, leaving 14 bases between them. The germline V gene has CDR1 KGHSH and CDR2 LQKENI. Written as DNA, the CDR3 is TGTGCCAGCTCACCATATTCCGAATTTAGGAACACTGAAGCTTTCTTT. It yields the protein CASSPYSEFRNTEAFF.

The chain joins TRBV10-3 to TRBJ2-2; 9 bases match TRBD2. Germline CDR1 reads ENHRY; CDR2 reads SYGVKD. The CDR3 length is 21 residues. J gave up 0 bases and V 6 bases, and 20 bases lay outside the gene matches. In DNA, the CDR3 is TGTGCCATCAGATCAGACGGGCGGGAGGGGCCGACTTTTCCGAACACCGGGGAGCTGTTTTTT. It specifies CAIRSDGREGPTFPNTGELFF.

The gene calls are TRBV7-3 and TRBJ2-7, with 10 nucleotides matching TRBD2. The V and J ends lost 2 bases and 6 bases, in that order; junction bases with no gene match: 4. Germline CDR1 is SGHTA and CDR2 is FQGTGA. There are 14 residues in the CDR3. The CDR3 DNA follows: TGTGCCAGCAGCTTAGGGCCTAGCGGGAGCGAGCAGTACTTC. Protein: CASSLGPSGSEQYF.

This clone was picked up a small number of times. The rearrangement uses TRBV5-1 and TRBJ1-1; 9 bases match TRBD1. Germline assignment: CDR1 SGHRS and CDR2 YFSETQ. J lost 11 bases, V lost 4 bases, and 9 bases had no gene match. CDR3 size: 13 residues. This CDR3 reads CASSLGQGELAFF. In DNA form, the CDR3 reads TGCGCCAGCAGCCTGGGACAGGGCGAATTGGCTTTCTTT.

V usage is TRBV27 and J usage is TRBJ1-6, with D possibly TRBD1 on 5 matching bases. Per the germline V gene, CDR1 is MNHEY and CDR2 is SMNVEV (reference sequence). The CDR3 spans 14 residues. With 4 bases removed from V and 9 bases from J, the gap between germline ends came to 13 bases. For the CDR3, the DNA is TGTGCCAGCAGTTCCCAGGGATCCCCTTCACCCCTCCACTTT. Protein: CASSSQGSPSPLHF.

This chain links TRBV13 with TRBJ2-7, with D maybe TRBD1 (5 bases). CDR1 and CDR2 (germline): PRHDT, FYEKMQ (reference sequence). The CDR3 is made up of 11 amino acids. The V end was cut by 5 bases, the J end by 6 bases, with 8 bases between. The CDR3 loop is CASSQGSEQYF. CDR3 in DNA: TGTGCCAGCAGCCAGGGCTCCGAGCAGTACTTC.

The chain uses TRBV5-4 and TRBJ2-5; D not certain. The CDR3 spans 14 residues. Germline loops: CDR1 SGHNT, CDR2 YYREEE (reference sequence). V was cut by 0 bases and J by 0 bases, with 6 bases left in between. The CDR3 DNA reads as TGTGCCAGCAGCTTGGACCTGTACCAAGAGACCCAGTACTTC. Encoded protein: CASSLDLYQETQYF.

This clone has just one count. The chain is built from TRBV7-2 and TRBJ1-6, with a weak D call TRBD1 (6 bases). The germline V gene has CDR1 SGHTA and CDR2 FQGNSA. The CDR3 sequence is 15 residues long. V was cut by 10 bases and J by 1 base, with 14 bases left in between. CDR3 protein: CATQLDRSYNSPLHF. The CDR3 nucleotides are TGTGCCACCCAGCTCGACAGGTCCTATAATTCACCCCTCCACTTT. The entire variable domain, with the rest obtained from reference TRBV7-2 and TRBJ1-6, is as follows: GAGVSQSPSNKVTEKGKDVELRCDPISGHTALYWYRQSLGQGLEFLIYFQGNSAPDKSGLPSDRFSAERTGGSVSTLTIQRTQQEDSAVYLCATQLDRSYNSPLHFGNGTRLTVT.

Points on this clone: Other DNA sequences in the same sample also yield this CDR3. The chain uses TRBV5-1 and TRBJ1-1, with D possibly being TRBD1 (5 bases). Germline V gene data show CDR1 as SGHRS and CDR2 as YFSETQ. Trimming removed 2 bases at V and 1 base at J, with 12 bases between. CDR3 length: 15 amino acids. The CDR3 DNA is TGCGCCAGCAGCTTATCCGGGACGGCGAACACTGAAGCTTTCTTT. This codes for CASSLSGTANTEAFF.

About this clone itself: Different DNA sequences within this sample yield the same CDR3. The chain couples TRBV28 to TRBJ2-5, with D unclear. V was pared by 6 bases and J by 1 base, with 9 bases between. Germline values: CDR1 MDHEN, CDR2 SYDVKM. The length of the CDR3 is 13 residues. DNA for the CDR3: TGTGCCAGCAGCCTAGGTGGCCAAGAGACCCAGTACTTC. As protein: CASSLGGQETQYF.

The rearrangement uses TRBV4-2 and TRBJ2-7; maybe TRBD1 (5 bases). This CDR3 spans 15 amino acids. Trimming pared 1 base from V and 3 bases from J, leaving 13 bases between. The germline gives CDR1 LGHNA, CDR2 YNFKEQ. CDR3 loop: CASSQGGGAGYEQYF. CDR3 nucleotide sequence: TGTGCCAGCAGCCAAGGGGGCGGAGCCGGCTACGAGCAGTACTTC.

CDR3 DNA: TGTGCCAGCCACCGAGAGGGTGAAAAACTGTTTTTT. Protein sequence: CASHREGEKLFF. The gene calls are TRBV6-1 and TRBJ1-4; D gene unclear. Germline V CDR1 and CDR2: MNHNS, SASEGT. V was pared by 8 bases and J by 7 bases, with 11 bases between. The CDR3 has 12 residues.

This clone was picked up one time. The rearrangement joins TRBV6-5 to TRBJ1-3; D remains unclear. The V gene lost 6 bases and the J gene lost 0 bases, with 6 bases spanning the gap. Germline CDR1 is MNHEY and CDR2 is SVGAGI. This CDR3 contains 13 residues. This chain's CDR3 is CASSLLSGNTIYF. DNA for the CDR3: TGTGCCAGCAGCCTACTCTCTGGAAACACCATATATTTT.

CDR3 sequence: CASSKTGQVLSHNSPLHF. CDR3 coding DNA: TGTGCCAGCAGCAAAACGGGACAGGTGTTATCGCATAATTCACCCCTCCACTTT. This chain uses TRBV21-1 with TRBJ1-6; TRBD1 is taken as the D call from the table, unchecked against the DNA. TRBV21-1 has pseudogene status. This CDR3 region has 18 residues.

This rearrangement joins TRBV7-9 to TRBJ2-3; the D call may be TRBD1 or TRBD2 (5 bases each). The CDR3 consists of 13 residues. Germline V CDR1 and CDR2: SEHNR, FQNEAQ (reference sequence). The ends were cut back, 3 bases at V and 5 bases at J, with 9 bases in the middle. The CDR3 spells CASSLGTEDTQYF. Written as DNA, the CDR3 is TGTGCCAGCAGCTTGGGGACGGAAGATACGCAGTATTTT.

This chain's CDR3 is CASSDGGANYGYTF. The DNA for the CDR3 is TGCGCCAGCAGTGATGGGGGCGCCAACTATGGCTACACCTTC. This chain joins TRBV5-1 and TRBJ1-2; the D gene is possibly TRBD1 (6 bases). Trimming took off 5 bases at V and 2 bases at J, with 13 bases between the two ends. Germline V lookup: CDR1 SGHRS, CDR2 YFSETQ. The CDR3 runs to 14 residues. Together with reference TRBV5-1 and TRBJ1-2, the CDR3 gives the full variable domain: KAGVTQTPRYLIKTRGQQVTLSCSPISGHRSVSWYQQTPGQGLQFLFEYFSETQRNKGNFPGRFSGRQFSNSRSEMNVSTLELGDSALYLCASSDGGANYGYTFGSGTRLTVV.

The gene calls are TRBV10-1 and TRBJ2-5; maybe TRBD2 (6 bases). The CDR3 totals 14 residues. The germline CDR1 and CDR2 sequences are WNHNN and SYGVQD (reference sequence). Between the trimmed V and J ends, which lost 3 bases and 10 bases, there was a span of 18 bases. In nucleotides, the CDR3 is TGCGCCAGCAGTGATCCGCTAGCGCCCTGGGACCAGTACTTC. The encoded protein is CASSDPLAPWDQYF.